These T cell receptor beta chains were read from a single sample in a study of blood T cell repertoires in COVID-19. Profiling relied on immunoSEQ multiplex PCR, and the TCRdb table lists in-frame clones only, not all of them. This table has approximately 170,000 clones, roughly nine tenths appearing once. Sequenced sample: peripheral blood. The receptors were sampled from a young man who had recovered from COVID-19. Both conserved end residues are part of each CDR3. The order of the fields is J gene, D gene, clone size, V gene, CDR3 protein, CDR3 DNA. A D gene is named only where the DNA matches it firmly. Rows give clone size only sometimes, using once, few, many, or a class for an expanded clone.

J gene: TRBJ2-2; D gene: TRBD2; clone size: few; V gene: TRBV5-1; CDR3 protein: CASSSGLAGMANTGELFF; CDR3 DNA: TGCGCCAGCAGCTCGGGACTAGCGGGAATGGCGAACACCGGGGAGCTGTTTTTT
J gene: TRBJ2-7; D gene: TRBD1; clone size: .; V gene: TRBV11-2; CDR3 protein: CASSPGTANPYEQYF; CDR3 DNA: TGTGCCAGCAGCCCCGGGACAGCAAATCCCTACGAGCAGTACTTC
J gene: TRBJ1-1; D gene: .; clone size: .; V gene: TRBV10-3; CDR3 protein: CAISESPTRVVTEAFF; CDR3 DNA: TGTGCCATCAGTGAGTCCCCGACCAGGGTGGTCACTGAAGCTTTCTTT
J gene: TRBJ1-3; D gene: .; clone size: .; V gene: TRBV19; CDR3 protein: CASTPMGASSGNTIYF; CDR3 DNA: TGTGCCAGTACACCAATGGGGGCCAGCTCTGGAAACACCATATATTTT
J gene: TRBJ2-3; D gene: TRBD2; clone size: .; V gene: TRBV5-4; CDR3 protein: CASSFGTSGSYPDTQYF; CDR3 DNA: TGTGCCAGCAGCTTCGGGACTAGCGGGAGTTATCCAGATACGCAGTATTTT
J gene: TRBJ2-3; D gene: .; clone size: .; V gene: TRBV7-2; CDR3 protein: CASSLAGVVTDTQYF; CDR3 DNA: TGTGCCAGCAGCTTAGCGGGAGTGGTCACAGATACGCAGTATTTT
J gene: TRBJ2-7; D gene: TRBD1; clone size: .; V gene: TRBV7-8; CDR3 protein: CASSLPLGQGGYEQYF; CDR3 DNA: TGTGCCAGCAGCTTACCCTTGGGACAGGGGGGCTACGAGCAGTACTTC
J gene: TRBJ2-3; D gene: .; clone size: .; V gene: TRBV28; CDR3 protein: CASSLTGSEGDTQYF; CDR3 DNA: TGTGCCAGCAGTTTAACCGGGAGTGAGGGAGATACGCAGTATTTT
J gene: TRBJ2-7; D gene: TRBD2; clone size: .; V gene: TRBV11-2; CDR3 protein: CASSLEGGLAVEQYF; CDR3 DNA: TGTGCCAGCAGCTTAGAGGGGGGACTAGCCGTCGAGCAGTACTTC
J gene: TRBJ2-7; D gene: TRBD2; clone size: .; V gene: TRBV10-2; CDR3 protein: CASRSLAGGISYEQYF; CDR3 DNA: TGCGCCAGCAGATCGCTAGCGGGAGGGATCTCCTACGAGCAGTACTTC
J gene: TRBJ2-1; D gene: TRBD2; clone size: .; V gene: TRBV2; CDR3 protein: CASSVRTSKAEQFF; CDR3 DNA: TGTGCCAGCAGTGTTCGGACTAGCAAGGCTGAGCAGTTCTTC
J gene: TRBJ1-2; D gene: .; clone size: .; V gene: TRBV5-1; CDR3 protein: CASKKQEANYGYTF; CDR3 DNA: TGCGCCAGCAAAAAACAGGAAGCTAACTATGGCTACACCTTC
J gene: TRBJ1-3; D gene: .; clone size: .; V gene: TRBV19; CDR3 protein: CASGGLSGNTIYF; CDR3 DNA: TGTGCCTCCGGTGGGCTATCTGGAAACACCATATATTTT
J gene: TRBJ1-6; D gene: .; clone size: .; V gene: TRBV6-4; CDR3 protein: CASSDSRGGGSPLHF; CDR3 DNA: TGTGCCAGCAGTGACTCGAGGGGAGGTGGTTCACCCCTCCACTTT
J gene: TRBJ1-1; D gene: .; clone size: .; V gene: TRBV24-1; CDR3 protein: CATSNGGFTEAFF; CDR3 DNA: TGTGCCACCAGTAATGGGGGCTTCACTGAAGCTTTCTTT
J gene: TRBJ2-3; D gene: TRBD2; clone size: .; V gene: TRBV7-2; CDR3 protein: CASSLVGSGFSTDTQYF; CDR3 DNA: TGTGCCAGCAGCTTAGTCGGTAGCGGGTTTAGCACAGATACGCAGTATTTT
J gene: TRBJ2-3; D gene: .; clone size: .; V gene: TRBV28; CDR3 protein: CAITRAGTDTQYF; CDR3 DNA: TGTGCCATCACGAGGGCCGGCACAGATACGCAGTATTTT
J gene: TRBJ1-1; D gene: .; clone size: .; V gene: TRBV7-2; CDR3 protein: CASSLSGTEAFF; CDR3 DNA: TGTGCCAGCAGCTTATCGGGGACTGAAGCTTTCTTT
J gene: TRBJ1-3; D gene: .; clone size: .; V gene: TRBV14; CDR3 protein: CASSQGTPVYF; CDR3 DNA: TGTGCCAGCAGCCAAGGGACTCCCGTATATTTT
J gene: TRBJ2-5; D gene: .; clone size: once; V gene: TRBV2; CDR3 protein: CASSGGPRETQYF; CDR3 DNA: TGTGCCAGCAGTGGAGGGCCGAGAGAGACCCAGTACTTC
J gene: TRBJ2-7; D gene: .; clone size: once; V gene: TRBV6-5; CDR3 protein: CASSPDRTYEQYF; CDR3 DNA: TGTGCCAGCAGCCCAGACAGGACCTACGAGCAGTACTTC
J gene: TRBJ2-5; D gene: .; clone size: .; V gene: TRBV27; CDR3 protein: CASSPDRTGSYQETQYF; CDR3 DNA: TGTGCCAGCAGCCCCGACCGCACAGGGTCGTACCAAGAGACCCAGTACTTC
J gene: TRBJ2-1; D gene: .; clone size: .; V gene: TRBV9; CDR3 protein: CASSVVAVPYNEQFF; CDR3 DNA: TGTGCCAGCAGCGTAGTAGCGGTCCCCTACAATGAGCAGTTCTTC
J gene: TRBJ1-1; D gene: .; clone size: .; V gene: TRBV15; CDR3 protein: CATSRDRYSNTEAFF; CDR3 DNA: TGTGCCACCAGCAGAGATAGGTACAGTAACACTGAAGCTTTCTTT
J gene: TRBJ2-7; D gene: .; clone size: .; V gene: TRBV7-8; CDR3 protein: CASSLTFSYEQYF; CDR3 DNA: TGTGCCAGCAGCCTGACATTTTCCTACGAGCAGTACTTC
J gene: TRBJ1-5; D gene: TRBD1; clone size: .; V gene: TRBV10-3; CDR3 protein: CAISESGQSNQPQHF; CDR3 DNA: TGTGCCATCAGTGAGTCGGGACAGAGCAATCAGCCCCAGCATTTT
J gene: TRBJ1-1; D gene: .; clone size: .; V gene: TRBV10-3; CDR3 protein: CAISSYSAEAFF; CDR3 DNA: TGTGCCATCAGTTCCTACAGTGCTGAAGCTTTCTTT
J gene: TRBJ1-5; D gene: .; clone size: .; V gene: TRBV30; CDR3 protein: CAWSVRAGENQPQHF; CDR3 DNA: TGTGCCTGGAGTGTACGGGCAGGGGAGAATCAGCCCCAGCATTTT
J gene: TRBJ2-5; D gene: .; clone size: .; V gene: TRBV28; CDR3 protein: CASSLSGGSETQYF; CDR3 DNA: TGTGCCAGCAGTTTATCTGGGGGCTCGGAGACCCAGTACTTC
J gene: TRBJ2-3; D gene: .; clone size: .; V gene: TRBV7-9; CDR3 protein: CASSPRGPDTQYF; CDR3 DNA: TGTGCCAGCAGCCCCCGCGGCCCAGATACGCAGTATTTT
J gene: TRBJ1-6; D gene: TRBD1; clone size: few; V gene: TRBV6-6; CDR3 protein: CASRPTGVNSPLHF; CDR3 DNA: TGTGCCAGCAGGCCTACAGGGGTAAATTCACCCCTCCACTTT
J gene: TRBJ1-3; D gene: .; clone size: .; V gene: TRBV3-1/TRBV3-2; CDR3 protein: CASGTFGNTIYF; CDR3 DNA: TGTGCCAGCGGGACTTTTGGAAACACCATATATTTT
J gene: TRBJ1-6; D gene: TRBD1; clone size: .; V gene: TRBV7-9; CDR3 protein: CASSPQGAGSPLHF; CDR3 DNA: TGTGCCAGCAGCCCACAGGGGGCCGGGTCACCCCTCCACTTT
J gene: TRBJ2-7; D gene: TRBD2; clone size: .; V gene: TRBV28; CDR3 protein: CASSFSAGVSLEQYF; CDR3 DNA: TGTGCCAGCAGTTTCTCAGCGGGAGTGTCTCTCGAGCAGTACTTC
J gene: TRBJ2-5; D gene: TRBD2; clone size: few; V gene: TRBV5-4; CDR3 protein: CASSSWREGLETQYF; CDR3 DNA: TGTGCCAGCAGCTCTTGGCGGGAGGGGTTAGAGACCCAGTACTTC
J gene: TRBJ2-1; D gene: .; clone size: .; V gene: TRBV18; CDR3 protein: CASSPGPGDEQFF; CDR3 DNA: TGTGCCAGCTCACCGGGGCCGGGCGATGAGCAGTTCTTC
J gene: TRBJ2-2; D gene: .; clone size: .; V gene: TRBV12-3/TRBV12-4; CDR3 protein: CASRQMDTGELFF; CDR3 DNA: TGTGCCAGCAGGCAGATGGACACCGGGGAGCTGTTTTTT
J gene: TRBJ2-7; D gene: TRBD2; clone size: .; V gene: TRBV28; CDR3 protein: CASSVLAGGPGEQYF; CDR3 DNA: TGTGCCAGCAGTGTACTAGCGGGAGGGCCCGGCGAGCAGTACTTC
J gene: TRBJ2-7; D gene: TRBD1; clone size: .; V gene: TRBV3-1/TRBV3-2; CDR3 protein: CASSDRQGNSYEQYF; CDR3 DNA: TGTGCCAGCAGTGACAGACAGGGGAATAGTTACGAGCAGTACTTC
J gene: TRBJ2-5; D gene: TRBD2; clone size: .; V gene: TRBV9; CDR3 protein: CASSVGSGLAGGPSEETQYF; CDR3 DNA: TGTGCCAGCAGCGTGGGCAGCGGACTAGCGGGAGGGCCCTCGGAAGAGACCCAGTACTTC
J gene: TRBJ1-1; D gene: .; clone size: .; V gene: TRBV10-3; CDR3 protein: CAIMKIEGSSEAFF; CDR3 DNA: TGTGCCATCATGAAGATAGAGGGATCGTCTGAAGCTTTCTTT
J gene: TRBJ2-1; D gene: TRBD2; clone size: .; V gene: TRBV7-2; CDR3 protein: CASSPRGLAGYNEQFF; CDR3 DNA: TGTGCCAGCAGCCCGAGGGGACTAGCGGGCTACAATGAGCAGTTCTTC
J gene: TRBJ2-5; D gene: .; clone size: once; V gene: TRBV7-2; CDR3 protein: CASSSDPAGETQYF; CDR3 DNA: TGTGCCAGCAGCTCGGACCCCGCGGGTGAGACCCAGTACTTC
J gene: TRBJ2-3; D gene: .; clone size: .; V gene: TRBV23-1; CDR3 protein: CASSQRDGADTQYF; CDR3 DNA: TGCGCCAGCAGTCAGAGGGATGGGGCAGATACGCAGTATTTT
J gene: TRBJ1-6; D gene: .; clone size: .; V gene: TRBV4-3; CDR3 protein: CASSQEPTAFPLHF; CDR3 DNA: TGCGCCAGCAGCCAAGAACCCACAGCTTTCCCCCTCCACTTT
J gene: TRBJ1-1; D gene: .; clone size: .; V gene: TRBV5-6; CDR3 protein: CASSFGHLNTEAFF; CDR3 DNA: TGTGCCAGCAGCTTCGGACACTTGAACACTGAAGCTTTCTTT
J gene: TRBJ2-3; D gene: .; clone size: once; V gene: TRBV4-3; CDR3 protein: CASSQGSGADTQYF; CDR3 DNA: TGCGCCAGCAGCCAAGGGTCGGGGGCAGATACGCAGTATTTT
J gene: TRBJ2-4; D gene: .; clone size: .; V gene: TRBV4-2; CDR3 protein: CASSQGRGPNIQYF; CDR3 DNA: TGTGCCAGCAGCCAAGGTAGAGGCCCCAACATTCAGTACTTC